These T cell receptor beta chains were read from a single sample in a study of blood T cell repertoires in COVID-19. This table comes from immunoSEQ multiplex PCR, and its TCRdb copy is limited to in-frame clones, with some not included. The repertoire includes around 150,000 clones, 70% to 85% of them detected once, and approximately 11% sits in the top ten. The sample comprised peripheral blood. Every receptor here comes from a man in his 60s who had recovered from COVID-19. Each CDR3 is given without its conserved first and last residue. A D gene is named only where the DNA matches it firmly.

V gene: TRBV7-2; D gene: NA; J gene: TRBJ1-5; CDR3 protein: ASSLDGGRNNQPQH
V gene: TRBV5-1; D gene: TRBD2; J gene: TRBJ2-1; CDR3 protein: ASSSGLAGVGEQF
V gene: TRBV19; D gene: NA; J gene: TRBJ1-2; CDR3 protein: ASSILDDQGSYGYT
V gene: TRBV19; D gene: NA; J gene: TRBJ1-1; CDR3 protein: ASSMAGDTEAF
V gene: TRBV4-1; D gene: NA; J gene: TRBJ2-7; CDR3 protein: ASSPQGGAYEQY
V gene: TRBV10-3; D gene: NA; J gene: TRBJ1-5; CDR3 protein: AIRVGEGQPQH
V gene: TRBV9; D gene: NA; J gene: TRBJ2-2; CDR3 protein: ASSPGDANTGELF
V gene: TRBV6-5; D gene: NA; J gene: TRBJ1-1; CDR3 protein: ASSLSRGNTEAF
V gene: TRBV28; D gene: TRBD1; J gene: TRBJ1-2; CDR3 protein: ASRGQEGDYGYT
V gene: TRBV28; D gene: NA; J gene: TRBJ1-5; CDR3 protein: ASSLPPTGSNQPQH
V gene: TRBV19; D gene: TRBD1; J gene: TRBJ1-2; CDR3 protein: ASSTRQGPGYGYT
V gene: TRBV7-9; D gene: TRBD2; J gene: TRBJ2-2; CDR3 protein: ASSSRRAGDRPGELF
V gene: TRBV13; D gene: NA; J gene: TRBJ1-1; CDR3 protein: ASSLAGEDTEAF
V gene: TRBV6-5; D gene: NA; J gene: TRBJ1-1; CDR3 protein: ASTPEISRSEAF
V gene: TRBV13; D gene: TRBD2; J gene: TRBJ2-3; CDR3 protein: ASSFLTSGAGDTQY
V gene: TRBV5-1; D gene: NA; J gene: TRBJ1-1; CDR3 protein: ASSLWGERAEAF
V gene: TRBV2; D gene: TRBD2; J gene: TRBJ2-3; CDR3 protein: ASSVGTGGQDTQY
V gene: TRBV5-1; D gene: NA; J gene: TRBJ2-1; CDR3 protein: ASSPRQASSYNEQF
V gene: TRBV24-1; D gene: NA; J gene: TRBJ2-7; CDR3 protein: ATNIRGPGIEQY
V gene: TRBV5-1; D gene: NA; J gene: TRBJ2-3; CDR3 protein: ASSSDSDTQY
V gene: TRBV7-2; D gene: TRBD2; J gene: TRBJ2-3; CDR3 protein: ASSLVWAGGGTQY
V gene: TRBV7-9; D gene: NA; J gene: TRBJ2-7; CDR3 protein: ASSLQGRYEQY
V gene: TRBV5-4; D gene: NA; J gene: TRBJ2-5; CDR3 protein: ASSLALGGEY
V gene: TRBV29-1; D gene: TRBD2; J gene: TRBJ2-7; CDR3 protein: SATSGIYEQY
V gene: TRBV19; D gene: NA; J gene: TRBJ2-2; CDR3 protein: ASSIGGLVGNTGELF
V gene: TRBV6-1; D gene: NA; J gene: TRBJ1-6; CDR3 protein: ASSELLGGGAPLH
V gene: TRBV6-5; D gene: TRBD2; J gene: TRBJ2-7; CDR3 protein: ASSSGGSRKQY
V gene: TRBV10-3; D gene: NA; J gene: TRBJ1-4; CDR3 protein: AIRELEDEKLF
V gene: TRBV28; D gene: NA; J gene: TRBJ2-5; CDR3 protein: ASSLLGGQETQY
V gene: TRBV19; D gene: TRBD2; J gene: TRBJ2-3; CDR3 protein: ASSATSGGRTDTQY
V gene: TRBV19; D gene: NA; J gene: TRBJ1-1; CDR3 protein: ASSIDGTEAF
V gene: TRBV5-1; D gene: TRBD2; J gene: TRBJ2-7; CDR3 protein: ASSAGLAGGGEQY
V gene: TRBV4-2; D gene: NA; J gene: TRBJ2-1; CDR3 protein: ASSPQYAGMSYNEQF
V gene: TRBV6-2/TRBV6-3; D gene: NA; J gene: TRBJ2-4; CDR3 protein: ASSYPPDILVSKNIQY
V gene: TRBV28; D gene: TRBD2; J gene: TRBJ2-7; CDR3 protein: ASSQSPGLAG
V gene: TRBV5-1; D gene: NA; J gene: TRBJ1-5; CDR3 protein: ASSQEGNQPQH
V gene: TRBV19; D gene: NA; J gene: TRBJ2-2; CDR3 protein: ASSRPEVGGPNTGELF
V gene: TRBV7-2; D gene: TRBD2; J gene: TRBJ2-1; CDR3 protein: ASSLQAGGPPYNEQF
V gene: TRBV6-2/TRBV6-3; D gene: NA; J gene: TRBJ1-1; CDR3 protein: ASSYSVGGLTEAF
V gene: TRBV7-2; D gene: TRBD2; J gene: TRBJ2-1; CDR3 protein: ASEPTGTRWYNEQF
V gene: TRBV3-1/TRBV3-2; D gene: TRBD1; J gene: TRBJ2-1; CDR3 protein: ASSHLWNRGNTYNEQF
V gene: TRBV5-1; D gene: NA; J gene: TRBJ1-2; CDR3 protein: ASSLGGGVLGGYT
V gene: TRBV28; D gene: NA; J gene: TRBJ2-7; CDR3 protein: ASSRYSGVEQY
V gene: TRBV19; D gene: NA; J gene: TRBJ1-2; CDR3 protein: ASRPGDPNGYT
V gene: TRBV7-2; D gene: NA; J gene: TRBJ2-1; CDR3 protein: ASSLDNEQF
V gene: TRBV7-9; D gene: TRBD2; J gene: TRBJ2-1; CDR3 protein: ASSRRSGSGGVDYNEQF
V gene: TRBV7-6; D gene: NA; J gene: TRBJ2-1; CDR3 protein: ASSLEEGSYNEQF